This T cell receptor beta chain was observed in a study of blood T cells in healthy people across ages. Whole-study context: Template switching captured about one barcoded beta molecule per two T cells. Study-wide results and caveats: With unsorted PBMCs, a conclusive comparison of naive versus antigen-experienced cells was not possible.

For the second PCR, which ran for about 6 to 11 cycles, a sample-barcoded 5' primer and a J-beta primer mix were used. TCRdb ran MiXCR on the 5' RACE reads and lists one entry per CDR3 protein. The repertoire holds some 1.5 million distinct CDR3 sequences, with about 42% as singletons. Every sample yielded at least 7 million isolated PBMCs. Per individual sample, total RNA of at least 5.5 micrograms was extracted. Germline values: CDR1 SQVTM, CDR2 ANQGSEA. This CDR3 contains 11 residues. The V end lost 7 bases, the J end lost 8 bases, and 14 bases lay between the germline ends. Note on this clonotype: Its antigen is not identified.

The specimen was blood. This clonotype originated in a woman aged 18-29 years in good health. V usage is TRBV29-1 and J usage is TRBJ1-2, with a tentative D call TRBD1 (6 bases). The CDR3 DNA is TGCAGCGCCTACAGGGATGGGGGCTACACCTTC. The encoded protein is CSAYRDGGYTF.